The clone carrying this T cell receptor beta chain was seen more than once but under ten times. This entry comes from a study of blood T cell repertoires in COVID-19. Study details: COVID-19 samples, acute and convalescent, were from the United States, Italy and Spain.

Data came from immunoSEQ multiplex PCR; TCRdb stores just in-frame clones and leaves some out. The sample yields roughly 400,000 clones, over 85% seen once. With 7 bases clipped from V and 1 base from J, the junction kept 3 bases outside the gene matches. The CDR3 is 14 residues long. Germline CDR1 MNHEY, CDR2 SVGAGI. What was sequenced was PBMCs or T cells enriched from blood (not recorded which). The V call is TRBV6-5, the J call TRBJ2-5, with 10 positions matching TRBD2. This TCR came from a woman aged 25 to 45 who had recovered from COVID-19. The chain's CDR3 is CASTLAGGQETQYF. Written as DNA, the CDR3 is TGTGCCAGCACCTTAGCGGGAGGCCAAGAGACCCAGTACTTC.